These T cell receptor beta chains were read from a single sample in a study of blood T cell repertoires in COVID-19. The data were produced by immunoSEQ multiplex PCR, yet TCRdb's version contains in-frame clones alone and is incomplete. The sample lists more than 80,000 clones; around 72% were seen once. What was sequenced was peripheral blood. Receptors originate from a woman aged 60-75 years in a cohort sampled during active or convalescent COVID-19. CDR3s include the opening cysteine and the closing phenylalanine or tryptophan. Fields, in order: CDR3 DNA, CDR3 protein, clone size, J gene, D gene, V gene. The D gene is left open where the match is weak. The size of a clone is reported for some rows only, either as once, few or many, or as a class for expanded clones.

cdr3_nt: TGTGCCAGCAGCCAGATAGCTCCCGGGGAGCTGTTTTTT; cdr3_aa: CASSQIAPGELFF; clone_size: few; j_call: TRBJ2-2; d_call: .; v_call: TRBV7-3
cdr3_nt: TGTGCCAGCAGCACCTTAGCGGGGGGCCGAAACAATGAGCAGTTCTTC; cdr3_aa: CASSTLAGGRNNEQFF; clone_size: .; j_call: TRBJ2-1; d_call: .; v_call: TRBV21-1
cdr3_nt: TGTGCCAGCTCACCATCTACGGGACTCCCATTGGGCGAGCAGTACTTC; cdr3_aa: CASSPSTGLPLGEQYF; clone_size: once; j_call: TRBJ2-7; d_call: .; v_call: TRBV18
cdr3_nt: TGTGCCAGCAGCCACCTACAGGGGAATGCGATCTATGGCTACACCTTC; cdr3_aa: CASSHLQGNAIYGYTF; clone_size: .; j_call: TRBJ1-2; d_call: TRBD1; v_call: TRBV3-1/TRBV3-2
cdr3_nt: TGTGCCAGCAGTACGGGGACAGGGTTATACAATGAGCAGTTCTTC; cdr3_aa: CASSTGTGLYNEQFF; clone_size: .; j_call: TRBJ2-1; d_call: TRBD1; v_call: TRBV27
cdr3_nt: TGTGCCAGCTCACCACCGTCCGGGGGCACTGAAGCTTTCTTT; cdr3_aa: CASSPPSGGTEAFF; clone_size: .; j_call: TRBJ1-1; d_call: .; v_call: TRBV18
cdr3_nt: TGCGCCAGCAGCCGGCAGGGGGCGGGGGAGACCCAGTACTTC; cdr3_aa: CASSRQGAGETQYF; clone_size: .; j_call: TRBJ2-5; d_call: TRBD1; v_call: TRBV5-1
cdr3_nt: TGTGCCAGCAGAAAACAGGGGCCGGAACGCTACGAGCAGTACTTC; cdr3_aa: CASRKQGPERYEQYF; clone_size: .; j_call: TRBJ2-7; d_call: TRBD1; v_call: TRBV6-6
cdr3_nt: TGTGCCAGCAGCCCCCTCGGGACAGGGTACAGCGAGCAGTACTTC; cdr3_aa: CASSPLGTGYSEQYF; clone_size: .; j_call: TRBJ2-7; d_call: TRBD1; v_call: TRBV3-1/TRBV3-2
cdr3_nt: TGTGCCTGGAGAGCCCAGGGGAGGGCCACCGGGGAGCTGTTTTTT; cdr3_aa: CAWRAQGRATGELFF; clone_size: .; j_call: TRBJ2-2; d_call: .; v_call: TRBV30
cdr3_nt: TGTGCCAGCAGCCCGGGGGGGATGAAGACCCAGTACTTC; cdr3_aa: CASSPGGMKTQYF; clone_size: .; j_call: TRBJ2-5; d_call: TRBD2; v_call: TRBV11-3
cdr3_nt: TGTGCCAGCAGTCTCGCGGGAGGGCTAGCGGGGACGAACACCGGGGAGCTGTTTTTT; cdr3_aa: CASSLAGGLAGTNTGELFF; clone_size: .; j_call: TRBJ2-2; d_call: TRBD2; v_call: TRBV28
cdr3_nt: TGTGCCTGGAGTGCCTGGACAGGGGGCTCCCACGAGCAGTACTTC; cdr3_aa: CAWSAWTGGSHEQYF; clone_size: .; j_call: TRBJ2-7; d_call: TRBD1; v_call: TRBV30
cdr3_nt: TGTGCCAGTCAAACACGCCCGGGCGGGAGCTATGGCTACACCTTC; cdr3_aa: CASQTRPGGSYGYTF; clone_size: .; j_call: TRBJ1-2; d_call: .; v_call: TRBV2
cdr3_nt: TGTGCCAGCAGGGACAGGGTATGGCCCCAGCATTTT; cdr3_aa: CASRDRVWPQHF; clone_size: .; j_call: TRBJ1-5; d_call: TRBD1; v_call: TRBV6-5
cdr3_nt: TGTGCCAGTAGTGAAGGAGGTTGGACTGAAGCTTTCTTT; cdr3_aa: CASSEGGWTEAFF; clone_size: few; j_call: TRBJ1-1; d_call: .; v_call: TRBV19
cdr3_nt: TGTGCCAGTAGTATACGTACAGGGGGCGCAGATACGCAGTATTTT; cdr3_aa: CASSIRTGGADTQYF; clone_size: .; j_call: TRBJ2-3; d_call: TRBD1; v_call: TRBV19
cdr3_nt: TGTGCCAGCAGTGATTGGGGGCCCAATGAGCAGTTCTTC; cdr3_aa: CASSDWGPNEQFF; clone_size: .; j_call: TRBJ2-1; d_call: .; v_call: TRBV2
cdr3_nt: TGTGCCAGCAGCTTAGTTTTGTTGGGACAGGGCCGTTCTGGCTACACCTTC; cdr3_aa: CASSLVLLGQGRSGYTF; clone_size: .; j_call: TRBJ1-2; d_call: TRBD1; v_call: TRBV7-2
cdr3_nt: TGCGCCAGCAGCCAAGATCTATGGAGCTCTGGAAACACCATATATTTT; cdr3_aa: CASSQDLWSSGNTIYF; clone_size: .; j_call: TRBJ1-3; d_call: .; v_call: TRBV4-1
cdr3_nt: TGTGCCATCAGTGAGAGGGGATCCGGCTATGGCTACACCTTC; cdr3_aa: CAISERGSGYGYTF; clone_size: .; j_call: TRBJ1-2; d_call: .; v_call: TRBV10-3
cdr3_nt: TGCGCCAGCAGCCCTTACTCTGTCCCCGGAGTTAGGGAGCAGTTCTTC; cdr3_aa: CASSPYSVPGVREQFF; clone_size: .; j_call: TRBJ2-1; d_call: .; v_call: TRBV5-1
cdr3_nt: TGCGCCAGCAGCCAAGTGAGAGGCACCTACGAGCAGTACTTC; cdr3_aa: CASSQVRGTYEQYF; clone_size: once; j_call: TRBJ2-7; d_call: .; v_call: TRBV4-3
cdr3_nt: TGTGCCAGCAGTCTACAGGCGAGAGTCGGGGAGCTGTTTTTT; cdr3_aa: CASSLQARVGELFF; clone_size: .; j_call: TRBJ2-2; d_call: .; v_call: TRBV27
cdr3_nt: TGCGCCAGCAGCCCCCAGGGTATCGGCGCCGGGGAGCTGTTTTTT; cdr3_aa: CASSPQGIGAGELFF; clone_size: few; j_call: TRBJ2-2; d_call: .; v_call: TRBV4-1
cdr3_nt: TGTGCCTGGAGTGCCGCCGGGGGGCAGCCCCAGCATTTT; cdr3_aa: CAWSAAGGQPQHF; clone_size: few; j_call: TRBJ1-5; d_call: .; v_call: TRBV30
cdr3_nt: TGTGCCATCAGTGAGAGGCCGGGAGCCGAGCAGTACTTC; cdr3_aa: CAISERPGAEQYF; clone_size: .; j_call: TRBJ2-7; d_call: .; v_call: TRBV10-3
cdr3_nt: TGTGCCAGCAGCTTAGTTTCGACTAGCGGGGGGCACGCCTACGAGCAGTACTTC; cdr3_aa: CASSLVSTSGGHAYEQYF; clone_size: .; j_call: TRBJ2-7; d_call: TRBD2; v_call: TRBV7-6
cdr3_nt: TGTGCCAGCAGTTACTGGGGACAGGCTAATGGCTACACCTTC; cdr3_aa: CASSYWGQANGYTF; clone_size: .; j_call: TRBJ1-2; d_call: TRBD1; v_call: TRBV6-5
cdr3_nt: TGTGCCAGCAGCCCCAGAGGGGCGGGGCGATTCTCAACAGATACGCAGTATTTT; cdr3_aa: CASSPRGAGRFSTDTQYF; clone_size: .; j_call: TRBJ2-3; d_call: .; v_call: TRBV3-1/TRBV3-2
cdr3_nt: TGTGCCAGCAGCCCTGGACAGGGTGCTTGGGTCAGGGAGACCCAGTACTTC; cdr3_aa: CASSPGQGAWVRETQYF; clone_size: few; j_call: TRBJ2-5; d_call: TRBD1; v_call: TRBV5-6
cdr3_nt: TGTGCCAGCAGGGGGGCAGGGCGGTCGGCTTTCTTT; cdr3_aa: CASRGAGRSAFF; clone_size: .; j_call: TRBJ1-1; d_call: .; v_call: TRBV6-5
cdr3_nt: TGTGCCAGTGCGGCGGGGGGAACCTACGAGCAGTACTTC; cdr3_aa: CASAAGGTYEQYF; clone_size: .; j_call: TRBJ2-7; d_call: TRBD2; v_call: TRBV19
cdr3_nt: TGTGCCAGCAGTCCAGGGCATACCTATAATTCACCCCTCCACTTT; cdr3_aa: CASSPGHTYNSPLHF; clone_size: .; j_call: TRBJ1-6; d_call: .; v_call: TRBV6-6
cdr3_nt: TGTGCCAGCAGTCGTGGGACTAGCGGCTCCTACGAGCAGTACTTC; cdr3_aa: CASSRGTSGSYEQYF; clone_size: .; j_call: TRBJ2-7; d_call: TRBD2; v_call: TRBV7-2
cdr3_nt: TGTGCCAGCAGGATGGACAGGGGGCCTGGCTACACCTTC; cdr3_aa: CASRMDRGPGYTF; clone_size: .; j_call: TRBJ1-2; d_call: TRBD1; v_call: TRBV27
cdr3_nt: TGTGCCAGCAGCTGGGGGGACTATGGCTACACCTTC; cdr3_aa: CASSWGDYGYTF; clone_size: .; j_call: TRBJ1-2; d_call: .; v_call: TRBV28
cdr3_nt: TGCGCCAGCAGCACAGGGACTAGCGGGGGGGCAGACACAGATACGCAGTATTTT; cdr3_aa: CASSTGTSGGADTDTQYF; clone_size: many; j_call: TRBJ2-3; d_call: TRBD2; v_call: TRBV5-1
cdr3_nt: TGTGCCAGCAGAAGAGAAGGACAGAACACTGAAGCTTTCTTT; cdr3_aa: CASRREGQNTEAFF; clone_size: once; j_call: TRBJ1-1; d_call: .; v_call: TRBV6-6
cdr3_nt: TGTGCCAGCAGTGACTTTAGACAGGGGCTATCTGGAAACACCATATATTTT; cdr3_aa: CASSDFRQGLSGNTIYF; clone_size: once; j_call: TRBJ1-3; d_call: TRBD1; v_call: TRBV6-1
cdr3_nt: TGTGCCAGCAGTGACCCCCGTACAGGGAAAGGGGGGAACACTGAAGCTTTCTTT; cdr3_aa: CASSDPRTGKGGNTEAFF; clone_size: .; j_call: TRBJ1-1; d_call: .; v_call: TRBV25-1
cdr3_nt: TGTGCCAGCAGCTTCCAGGGGCGGGGGGCGATGACAGATACGCAGTATTTT; cdr3_aa: CASSFQGRGAMTDTQYF; clone_size: .; j_call: TRBJ2-3; d_call: TRBD2; v_call: TRBV7-2
cdr3_nt: TGTGCCAGCAGACAATTCCGGGACAGGGGGGGGAATGAGCAGTTCTTC; cdr3_aa: CASRQFRDRGGNEQFF; clone_size: few; j_call: TRBJ2-1; d_call: TRBD1; v_call: TRBV5-4
cdr3_nt: TGTGCCAGTAGTATCGGGTCGAACTCTGGAAACACCATATATTTT; cdr3_aa: CASSIGSNSGNTIYF; clone_size: .; j_call: TRBJ1-3; d_call: .; v_call: TRBV19
cdr3_nt: TGTGCCAGTAGTATGCTGACAGGGGGGCTGGATAGCAATCAGCCCCAGCATTTT; cdr3_aa: CASSMLTGGLDSNQPQHF; clone_size: few; j_call: TRBJ1-5; d_call: TRBD1; v_call: TRBV19
cdr3_nt: TGTGCCAGCAGCCCGAGAGGGATCTCCTACGAGCAGTACTTC; cdr3_aa: CASSPRGISYEQYF; clone_size: once; j_call: TRBJ2-7; d_call: .; v_call: TRBV27
cdr3_nt: TGTGCCAGCAGTGAATTACGGGACAATGAGCAGTTCTTC; cdr3_aa: CASSELRDNEQFF; clone_size: .; j_call: TRBJ2-1; d_call: .; v_call: TRBV2
cdr3_nt: TGTGCCACCAGTGATTCCGCGACAGAATACACAGATACGCAGTATTTT; cdr3_aa: CATSDSATEYTDTQYF; clone_size: few; j_call: TRBJ2-3; d_call: .; v_call: TRBV24-1
cdr3_nt: TGTGCCAGCAGCTTAGGGTTGGGTGGCGGGGGAACAGATACGCAGTATTTT; cdr3_aa: CASSLGLGGGGTDTQYF; clone_size: .; j_call: TRBJ2-3; d_call: TRBD2; v_call: TRBV7-6
cdr3_nt: TGTGCCAGTAGTACCCATGGGCTATCCTACGAGCAGTACTTC; cdr3_aa: CASSTHGLSYEQYF; clone_size: .; j_call: TRBJ2-7; d_call: .; v_call: TRBV19